This T cell receptor beta chain was sequenced for a study of cytomegalovirus exposure and HLA in healthy donors (dated 2017 in TCRdb). With respect to the entire study: According to an earlier analysis of 587 of the donors, roughly 180 million T cells yielded 90 million to 130 million unique TCR beta sequences and 250 to 350 Gb of sequence data. In a later genetic analysis, genome-wide SNP genotypes for about 55% of the roughly 670 donors were used, and that subset was treated as a discovery cohort. The T cell repertoires of 666 subjects were profiled by immunosequencing and related to cytomegalovirus serostatus. In an earlier analysis of roughly 580 of the donors, high-throughput TCR beta sequencing was used to judge whether each TCR beta V gene segment behaved as functional or pseudogenic. Typing coverage varied by locus: roughly 620-640 donors for A, B, C, DRB1 and DQB1; roughly 560 for DQA1; some 610 for DPA1; some 470 for DPB1. In the later analysis, no new phenotypic data were used to find candidate immune exposures; instead, reliance was placed on TCR beta sequences and their occurrence across donors. In a later analysis, previously published TCR beta repertoires from 666 donors were re-analyzed and high-resolution HLA genotyping was added so that TCR occurrence patterns could be studied. The study aimed to test whether signatures of past pathogen exposure could be identified by cataloging public T cell receptors. Among the roughly 390 genotyped donors, around 81% belonged to the genetic ancestry cluster associated with self-reported Caucasian donors. All discovery cohort repertoires had been generated using a single sequencing platform. Alongside the repertoire data, information on donor age, sex, ethnicity and CMV serostatus was compiled. Both class I and class II loci were covered by HLA typing, at four-digit resolution. Because of strong linkage in the cohort, five DR-DQ haplotypes were treated as single units for association and clustering. Roughly 300 gigabases of sequencing data and 70 million to 85 million unique TCR sequences were included in an early release covering 500 to 750 HLA-typed donors. High-throughput TCR immunosequencing, statistical association of individual TCRs with disease status, and machine learning were combined to predict cytomegalovirus infection status. Among about 370 genotyped donors of the cohort, an average of roughly 230,000 unique TCR beta nucleotide sequences was sequenced per donor, of which approximately 19% were non-productive. Besides the first cohort of 550 to 750 subjects, a separate validation cohort made up of roughly 120 different subjects was used.

Library preparation was by the immunoSEQ multiplex PCR assay. For the multiplex PCR, a mixture combining 60 forward primers for TCR Vbeta segments and 13 reverse primers for TCR Jbeta segments was used. The CDR3 region of rearranged TCR beta genes was amplified from genomic DNA by a multiplex PCR assay. The amplified TCR beta libraries were sequenced on the Illumina HiSeq System as 87-base-pair reads. The study's own analysis went as follows. A later analysis tallied 75 million to 85 million unique TCR beta chains across the 666 repertoires, and about 12 million of those chains were shared by two or more donors. A nearest-neighbor algorithm error-corrected the raw reads and collapsed the reads into unique sequences, merging closely related sequences to remove PCR and sequencing errors. V, D and J gene segments were assigned by aligning CDR3 sequences to IMGT reference sequences. For a sequence to be retained, a match of at least six nucleotides to both a V gene segment and a J gene segment was required. Rearrangements were classified as productive when the CDR3 lacked stop codons and remained in frame with V and J, and all other rearrangements were classified as non-productive. CDR3 was defined by IMGT convention, running from the second conserved V-encoded cysteine to the conserved J-encoded phenylalanine. In an earlier analysis of around 540 of the donors, sequences lacking an unambiguous match to a single V gene segment were excluded. An earlier analysis of several hundred of the donors called V segments functional above 56.7% productive rearrangements and segregating when the between-donor standard deviation exceeded 5%. A statistical classification framework was developed to diagnose cytomegalovirus status using the catalog of TCR beta chain sequences. V and J gene assignment, in a later analysis, came from comparing TCR nucleotide sequences with IMGT/GENE-DB human TR gene sequences. In a later analysis, CDR3 sequences and most-parsimonious VDJ recombination scenarios were assigned using the TCRdist pipeline. In a later analysis, each TCR beta chain was defined by its CDR3 amino acid sequence together with its V-gene family, and reads lacking a unique V-gene family were excluded. In a later analysis, around 650 highly shared, low-generation-probability nucleotide sequences were removed to address suspected cross-contamination and a sequencing artifact. In a later analysis, a clonal expansion index was calculated for each public chain from normalized within-repertoire ranks of inferred template counts. In a later analysis, generation probabilities were computed with a VDJ recombination model fitted to out-of-frame rearrangements, and the resulting probabilities were checked against IGoR. Hypergeometric tests were used in a later analysis to score TCR-TCR, TCR-HLA and TCR-CMV co-occurrence, with a repertoire-size bias correction applied to the TCR pairs. False discovery rates were estimated in a later analysis by permuting HLA or CMV assignments 20 times. A later analysis grouped co-occurring TCRs with DBSCAN, adding TCRdist sequence similarity when clustering within HLA-allele-positive subsets. Repertoires with fewer than 30,000 or more than 120,000 public chains were left out of co-occurrence clustering, as were several repertoires with anomalous nucleotide sharing. Held by TCRdb, this immuneACCESS table contains in-frame sequences only and omits some clones. Under half of the omission traces to an unresolved V gene where checked; the cause of the rest is unknown. The V and J calls and clone size were taken over from that table, and D and trimming were inferred from the DNA. This sample is represented by 95,000 to 150,000 clones; around 80% of them were singletons. The leading ten clones occupy 0.95% to 1.5% of the sample.

The cohort comprised some 700 healthy bone marrow donors. All cohort members were sampled while nominally healthy, although unrecorded immune exposures were likely present. The donor was CMV seronegative and was included in the group of about 350 seronegative cohort members. A peripheral blood sample was collected from each donor, and TCR beta sequencing was performed on peripheral blood mononuclear cells. The Qiagen DNeasy Blood Extraction Kit was used to extract genomic DNA from the blood cell samples. As for this clone: Its antigen remains undetermined. No qualities accompany the bases; no much larger clone lies one base away.

Based on the germline V gene, the CDR1 and CDR2 sequences are SGDLS and YYNGEE. The CDR3 numbers 14 residues from cysteine through phenylalanine. Left in the record is the CDR3 DNA by itself, 42 bases read in frame from the first base. Trimmed from V: 3 bases; trimmed from J: 6 bases; junction bases lacking a gene match: 3. The investigation overall reported the following: Linkage disequilibrium might explain the correlated functional status among segregating V segments, but an unknown experimental factor could not be ruled out. In a later analysis, most CMV-associated TCR beta chains were found to appear HLA-restricted, with HLA associations seemingly driven largely by CMV exposure. A later genetic analysis reported fewer N-insertions in productive TCRs among donors in an Asian-associated ancestry cluster than the roughly 620-donor mean. Because HLA typing was unavailable for some donors at each locus, only the typed subset was used in association tests. Several of the top co-occurrence clusters appeared to be linked to parvovirus B19, influenza, CMV and Epstein-Barr virus, according to a later analysis. Strong co-occurrence of HLA alleles, especially DR and DQ, made assigning TCR associations to individual alleles difficult. A later analysis found that TCR association rates varied across HLA loci, with DRB1 alleles showing the most associated TCRs and HLA-C alleles the fewest. A later analysis associated about 17,000 TCR beta sequences with specific HLA alleles at a false discovery rate of 0.05. It was suggested by the authors that the approach could potentially be generalized to other disease states and immunological phenotypes. Roughly uniform sequencing depth across donors was assumed in presence/absence analyses, although this assumption may not hold. A further reported finding was that TCR beta sequences accurately predicted the HLA-A and HLA-B alleles for most subjects in the first cohort. The only immune exposure information available for the cohort was CMV serostatus. The earlier analysis of 587 of the donors excluded fewer than 20 rarely observed V segments, including chromosome 9 orphons, because counts were too low. A cluster of highly shared sequence variants was judged likely to be a technical artifact of the sequencing pipeline. In this cohort, only TCR beta chains were sequenced, and detectable features were limited by the absence of alpha or paired-chain data. Across donors, most TCR sequences were observed very rarely, whereas some public TCRs were present in many individuals. An earlier analysis of some 590 of the donors showed that most TCR beta V segments appeared in productive rearrangements either about 90% or about 30% of the time, which broadly matched IMGT annotations. A later genetic analysis associated a missense DCLRE1C variant with V-gene and J-gene trimming of TCR beta chains, and an independent cohort replicated the association. A few of the identified cytomegalovirus-associated TCR beta chains were confirmed in vitro to be specific for cytomegalovirus antigens. A later analysis found that HLA-associated TCR beta chains were more clonally expanded and had lower generation probabilities than equally common non-associated chains. Because the 87-base-pair reads could not distinguish some IMGT-functional V segments, including TRBV6-2 and TRBV6-3, those segments were excluded. A total of 150 to 200 TCR beta chains were listed by the study as associated with cytomegalovirus. The classifier was reported to diagnose cytomegalovirus status with high specificity and sensitivity in both the original and validation cohorts.

Material for sequencing was PBMCs. This sequence uses TRBV9 and TRBJ2-2; 9 nucleotides in the junction match TRBD2. This TCR came from a female donor in good health and CMV-seronegative. The DNA sequence reads TGTGCCAGCAGCGAGGGACTAGCCGCCGGGGAGCTGTTTTTT. The translation is CASSEGLAAGELFF.